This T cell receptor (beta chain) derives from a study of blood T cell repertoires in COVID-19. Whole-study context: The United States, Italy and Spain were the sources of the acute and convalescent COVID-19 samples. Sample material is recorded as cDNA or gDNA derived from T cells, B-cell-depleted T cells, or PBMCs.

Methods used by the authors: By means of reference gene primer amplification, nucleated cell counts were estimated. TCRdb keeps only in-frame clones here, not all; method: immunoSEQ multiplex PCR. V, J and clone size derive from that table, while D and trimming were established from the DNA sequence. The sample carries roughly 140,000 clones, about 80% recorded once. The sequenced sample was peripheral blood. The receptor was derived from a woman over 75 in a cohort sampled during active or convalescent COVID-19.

The CDR3 sequence: CASSLEGINTDTQYF. DNA of the CDR3: TGCGCCAGCAGCTTGGAGGGGATCAACACAGATACGCAGTATTTT. The chain links TRBV5-1 to TRBJ2-3, with a weak D call TRBD1 (5 bases). Per germline, CDR1 SGHRS and CDR2 YFSETQ. V shed 0 bases and J shed 2 bases, with 10 bases lying between them. CDR3 length: 15 residues.